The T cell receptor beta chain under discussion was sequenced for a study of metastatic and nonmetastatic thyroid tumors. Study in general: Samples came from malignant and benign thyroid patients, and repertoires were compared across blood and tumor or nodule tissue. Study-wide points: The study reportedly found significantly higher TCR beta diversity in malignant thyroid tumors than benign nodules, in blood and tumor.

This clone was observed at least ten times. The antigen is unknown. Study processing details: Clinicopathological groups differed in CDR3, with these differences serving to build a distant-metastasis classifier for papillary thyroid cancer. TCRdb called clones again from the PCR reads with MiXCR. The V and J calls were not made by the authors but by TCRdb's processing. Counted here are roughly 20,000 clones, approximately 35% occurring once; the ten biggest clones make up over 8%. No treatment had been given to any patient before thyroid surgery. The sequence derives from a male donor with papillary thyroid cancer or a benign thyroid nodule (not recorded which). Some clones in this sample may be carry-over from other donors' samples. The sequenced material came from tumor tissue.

The DNA for the CDR3 is TGCGCCAGCAGCTTCGGACCTGGAAACACCATATATTTT. It translates to CASSFGPGNTIYF. The chain employs TRBV5-1 and TRBJ1-3; D call uncertain. V was cut by 2 bases and J by 2 bases, with 5 bases left in between. CDR3 size: 13 residues. CDR1 is SGHRS, CDR2 YFSETQ, per germline.